The present T cell receptor beta chain was sequenced within a study of cytomegalovirus exposure and HLA in healthy donors. Regarding the study as a whole: Sequencing had likely introduced a cluster of highly shared sequence variants as an artifact.

A word on this clone: Its target is unknown.

PCR used 60 Vbeta primers and 13 Jbeta primers. TCRdb keeps only in-frame clones here, not all; method: immunoSEQ multiplex PCR. In the table there are 75,000 to 100,000 clones, around 77% of which are singletons. From germline, CDR1 is LNHDA and CDR2 SQIVND (reference sequence). The ends lost 9 bases at V and 6 bases at J; junction bases unmatched: 5. The length of the CDR3 is 12 residues. The TCR originated in a man aged 25 to 40 in good health and CMV-seronegative. The J gene is TRBJ1-2, the V gene TRBV19; 9 bases are a match to TRBD1. Input material: PBMCs. This chain's CDR3 is CASWTGEDGYTF. The CDR3 region has the DNA TGTGCCAGCTGGACAGGGGAGGATGGCTACACCTTC.